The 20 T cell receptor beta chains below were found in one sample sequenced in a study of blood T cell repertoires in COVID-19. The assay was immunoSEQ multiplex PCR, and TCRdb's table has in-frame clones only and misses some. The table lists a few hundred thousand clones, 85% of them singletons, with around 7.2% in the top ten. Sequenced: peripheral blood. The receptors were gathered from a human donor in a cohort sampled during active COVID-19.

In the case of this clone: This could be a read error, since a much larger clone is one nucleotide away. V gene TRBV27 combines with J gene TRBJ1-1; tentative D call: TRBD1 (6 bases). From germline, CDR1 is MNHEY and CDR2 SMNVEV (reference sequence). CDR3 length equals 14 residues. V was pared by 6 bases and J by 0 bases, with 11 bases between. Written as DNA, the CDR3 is TGTGCCAGCAGCTCGGACAGATTGAACACTGAAGCTTTCTTT. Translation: CASSSDRLNTEAFF.

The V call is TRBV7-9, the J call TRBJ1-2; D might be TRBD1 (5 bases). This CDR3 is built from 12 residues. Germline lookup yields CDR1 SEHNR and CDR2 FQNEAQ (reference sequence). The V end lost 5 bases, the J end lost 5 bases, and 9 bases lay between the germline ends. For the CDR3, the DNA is TGTGCCAGCAGCCTGGACAAATATGGCTACACCTTC. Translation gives CASSLDKYGYTF.

CDR3 DNA sequence: TGTGCCAGCAGCAGAGGCGGGAGCTCCTACAATGAGCAGTTCTTC. Protein: CASSRGGSSYNEQFF. The rearrangement links TRBV7-3 to TRBJ2-1, with TRBD2 matching 7 bases. The CDR3 is 15 amino acids. Germline V CDR1 and CDR2: SGHTA, FQGTGA. The J segment lost 0 bases and the V segment lost 5 bases, leaving 4 bases of the junction unmatched.

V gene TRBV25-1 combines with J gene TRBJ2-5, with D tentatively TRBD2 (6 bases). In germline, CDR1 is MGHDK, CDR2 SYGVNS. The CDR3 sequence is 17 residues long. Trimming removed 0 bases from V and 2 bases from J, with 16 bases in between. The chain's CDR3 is CASSEYRARRVQETQYF. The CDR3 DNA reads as TGTGCCAGCAGTGAATATCGGGCCAGGAGGGTACAAGAGACCCAGTACTTC.

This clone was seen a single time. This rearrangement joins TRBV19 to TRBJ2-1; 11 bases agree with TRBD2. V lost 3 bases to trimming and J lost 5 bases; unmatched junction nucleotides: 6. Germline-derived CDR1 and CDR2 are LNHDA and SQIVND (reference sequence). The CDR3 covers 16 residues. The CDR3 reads CASSISGTSGHNEQFF. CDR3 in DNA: TGTGCCAGTAGTATCTCCGGGACTAGCGGTCACAATGAGCAGTTCTTC.

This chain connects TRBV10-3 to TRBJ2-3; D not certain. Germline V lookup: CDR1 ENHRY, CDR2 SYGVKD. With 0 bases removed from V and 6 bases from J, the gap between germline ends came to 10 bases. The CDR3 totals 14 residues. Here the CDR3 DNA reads TGTGCCATCAGTGAGTCGGCGGTCCGTGATACGCAGTATTTT. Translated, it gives CAISESAVRDTQYF.

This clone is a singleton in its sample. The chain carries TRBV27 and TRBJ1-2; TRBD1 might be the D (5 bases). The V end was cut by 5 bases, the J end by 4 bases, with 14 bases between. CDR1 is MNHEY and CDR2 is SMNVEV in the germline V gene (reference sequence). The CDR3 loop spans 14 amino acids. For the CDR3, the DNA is TGTGCCAGCAGTCCGGGCAGGGCCGGCTATGGCTACACCTTC. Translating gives CASSPGRAGYGYTF.

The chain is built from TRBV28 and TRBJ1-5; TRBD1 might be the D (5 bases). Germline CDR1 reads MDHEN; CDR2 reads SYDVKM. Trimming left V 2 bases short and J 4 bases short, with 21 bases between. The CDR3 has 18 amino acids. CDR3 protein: CASSLDPGGMGLNQPQHF. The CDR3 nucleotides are TGTGCCAGCAGTTTAGATCCCGGCGGGATGGGGCTAAATCAGCCCCAGCATTTT.

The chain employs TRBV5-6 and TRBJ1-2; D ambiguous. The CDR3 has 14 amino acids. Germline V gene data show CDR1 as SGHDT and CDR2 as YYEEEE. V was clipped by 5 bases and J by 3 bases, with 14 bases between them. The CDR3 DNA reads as TGTGCCAGCAGTAAGAAGGGAGGAGACTATGGCTACACCTTC. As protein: CASSKKGGDYGYTF.

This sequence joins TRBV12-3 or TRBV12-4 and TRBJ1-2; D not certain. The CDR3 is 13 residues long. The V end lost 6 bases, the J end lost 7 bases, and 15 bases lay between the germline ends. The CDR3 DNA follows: TGTGCCAGCAGGGCGGTGGGTACCGGTGGCTACACCTTC. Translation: CASRAVGTGGYTF.

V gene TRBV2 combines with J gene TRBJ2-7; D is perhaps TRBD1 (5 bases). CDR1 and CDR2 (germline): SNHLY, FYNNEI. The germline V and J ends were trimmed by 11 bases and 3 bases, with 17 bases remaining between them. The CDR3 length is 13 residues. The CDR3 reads CAAQPTEYYEQYF. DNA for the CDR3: TGTGCCGCCCAACCGACAGAATACTACGAGCAGTACTTC.

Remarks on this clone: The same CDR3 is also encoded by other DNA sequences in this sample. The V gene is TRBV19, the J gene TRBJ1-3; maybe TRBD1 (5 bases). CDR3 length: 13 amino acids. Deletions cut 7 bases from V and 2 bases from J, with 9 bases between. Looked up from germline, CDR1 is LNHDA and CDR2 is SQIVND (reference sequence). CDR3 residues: CASTRGPGNTIYF. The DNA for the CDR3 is TGTGCCAGTACGCGGGGCCCTGGAAACACCATATATTTT. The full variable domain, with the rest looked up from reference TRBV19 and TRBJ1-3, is DGGITQSPKYLFRKEGQNVTLSCEQNLNHDAMYWYRQDPGQGLRLIYYSQIVNDFQKGDIAEGYSVSREKKESFPLTVTSAQKNPTAFYLCASTRGPGNTIYFGEGSWLTVV.

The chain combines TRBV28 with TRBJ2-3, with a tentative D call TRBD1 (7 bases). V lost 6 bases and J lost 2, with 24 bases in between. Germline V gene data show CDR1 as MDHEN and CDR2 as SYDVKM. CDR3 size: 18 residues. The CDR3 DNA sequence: TGTGCCAGCAGCCCTCAACGAGGTCAGGGGGGCCTCACAGATACGCAGTATTTT. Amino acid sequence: CASSPQRGQGGLTDTQYF. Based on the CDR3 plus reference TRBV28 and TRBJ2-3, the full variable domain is DVKVTQSSRYLVKRTGEKVFLECVQDMDHENMFWYRQDPGLGLRLIYFSYDVKMKEKGDIPEGYSVSREKKERFSLILESASTNQTSMYLCASSPQRGQGGLTDTQYFGPGTRLTVL.

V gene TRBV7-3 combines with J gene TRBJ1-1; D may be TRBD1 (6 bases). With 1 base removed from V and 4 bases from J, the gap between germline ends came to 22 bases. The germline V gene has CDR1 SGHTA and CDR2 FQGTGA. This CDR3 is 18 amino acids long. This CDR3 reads CASSLRPTGLGSSTEAFF. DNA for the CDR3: TGTGCCAGCAGCTTAAGACCAACAGGGCTGGGGAGTAGCACTGAAGCTTTCTTT.

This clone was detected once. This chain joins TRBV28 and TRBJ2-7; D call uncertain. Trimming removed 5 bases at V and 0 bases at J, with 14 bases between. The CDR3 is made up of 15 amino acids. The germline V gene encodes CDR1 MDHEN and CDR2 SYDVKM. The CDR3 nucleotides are TGTGCCAGCAGTGGTCGCGTACGTCTCTCCTACGAGCAGTACTTC. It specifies CASSGRVRLSYEQYF.

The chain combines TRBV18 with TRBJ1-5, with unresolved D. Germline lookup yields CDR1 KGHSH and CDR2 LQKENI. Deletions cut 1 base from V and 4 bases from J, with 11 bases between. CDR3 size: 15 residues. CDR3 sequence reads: CASSPQKAGNQPQHF. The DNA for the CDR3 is TGTGCCAGCTCACCACAAAAGGCGGGGAATCAGCCCCAGCATTTT.

This CDR3 reads CSASFLNEQFF. The CDR3 nucleotides are TGCAGTGCTAGTTTCCTCAATGAGCAGTTCTTC. The chain is built from TRBV20-1 and TRBJ2-1; D remains ambiguous. The germline V gene has CDR1 DFQATT and CDR2 SNEGSKA (reference sequence). The CDR3 is made up of 11 amino acids. V was pared by 3 bases and J by 6 bases, with 6 bases between.

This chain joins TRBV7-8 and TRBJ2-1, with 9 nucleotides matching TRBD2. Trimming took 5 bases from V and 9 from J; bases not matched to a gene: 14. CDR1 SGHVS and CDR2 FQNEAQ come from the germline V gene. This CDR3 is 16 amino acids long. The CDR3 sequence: CASSPRGAGGVSEQFF. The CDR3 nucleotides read TGTGCCAGCAGCCCGAGGGGAGCGGGGGGTGTAAGTGAGCAGTTCTTC. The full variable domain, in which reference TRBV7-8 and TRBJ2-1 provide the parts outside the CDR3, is GAGVSQSPRYKVAKRGQDVALRCDPISGHVSLFWYQQALGQGPEFLTYFQNEAQLDKSGLPSDRFFAERPEGSVSTLKIQRTQQEDSAVYLCASSPRGAGGVSEQFFGPGTRLTVL.

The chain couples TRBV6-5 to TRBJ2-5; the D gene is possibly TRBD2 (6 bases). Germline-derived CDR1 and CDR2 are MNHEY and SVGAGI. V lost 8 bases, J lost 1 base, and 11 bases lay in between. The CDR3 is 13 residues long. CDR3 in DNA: TGTGCCAGCGTCGTCGGGGGCCAAGAGACCCAGTACTTC. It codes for CASVVGGQETQYF.

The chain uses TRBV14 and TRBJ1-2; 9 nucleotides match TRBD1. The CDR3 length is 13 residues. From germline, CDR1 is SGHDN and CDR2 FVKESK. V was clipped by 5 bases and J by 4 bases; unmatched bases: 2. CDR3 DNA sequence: TGTGCCAGCAGCGAGACAGGGGGCTATGGCTACACCTTC. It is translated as CASSETGGYGYTF.